The next 9 T cell receptor beta chains were all read from a single sample in a study of blood T cells in healthy people across ages. Next came a second PCR, run for about 6 to 12 cycles, which used a sample-barcoded 5' primer along with a J-beta primer mix. MiXCR, applied by TCRdb to the 5' RACE reads, yields one record per CDR3 protein. The table has roughly 2 million distinct CDR3 sequences, roughly 50% seen once. Material: blood. These receptors were obtained from a woman between 40 and 55 years old in good health.

J is TRBJ1-4 and V is TRBV5-1, with D perhaps TRBD1 (5 bases). V dropped 0 bases and J dropped 5 bases, with 14 bases sitting between them. There are 16 residues in the CDR3. The germline gives CDR1 SGHRS, CDR2 YFSETQ. The CDR3 region has the DNA TGCGCCAGCAGCTTGGATGGGGACGATCCGAATGAAAAACTGTTTTTT. Its translation: CASSLDGDDPNEKLFF. The whole variable domain, filled in from reference TRBV5-1 and TRBJ1-4, reads KAGVTQTPRYLIKTRGQQVTLSCSPISGHRSVSWYQQTPGQGLQFLFEYFSETQRNKGNFPGRFSGRQFSNSRSEMNVSTLELGDSALYLCASSLDGDDPNEKLFFGSGTQLSVL.

This clonotype was seen a few times. The chain recombines TRBV3-1 with TRBJ2-7, with D possibly TRBD1 on 5 matching bases. The V gene lost 4 bases and the J gene lost 3 bases, with 16 bases spanning the gap. The CDR3 sequence is 15 residues long. CDR1 is LGHDT, CDR2 YNNKEL, per germline (reference sequence). The CDR3 protein is CASSPLRQLNYEQYF. The CDR3 DNA reads TGTGCCAGCAGCCCCTTGAGACAGCTTAACTACGAGCAGTACTTC.

The V and J genes are TRBV7-2 and TRBJ1-2; D is unclear. With 1 base removed from V and 11 bases from J, the gap between germline ends came to 17 bases. This CDR3 is built from 14 residues. Per germline, CDR1 SGHTA and CDR2 FQGNSA. The CDR3 protein is CASSLVVRVVDYTF. CDR3 DNA sequence: TGTGCCAGCAGCTTAGTGGTTAGGGTTGTGGATTACACCTTC.

This clonotype was seen a few times. The chain links TRBV15 to TRBJ2-5; TRBD2 aligns across 11 bases. CDR1 and CDR2 from the germline V gene are LNHNV and YYDKDF (reference sequence). The CDR3 is 19 amino acids. The trim removed 0 bases at V and 1 base at J, leaving 10 bases unmatched. The DNA for the CDR3 is TGTGCCACCAGCAGAGATCCACCTTTAACTAGCGGGGGCCAAGAGACCCAGTACTTC. It yields the protein CATSRDPPLTSGGQETQYF.

The J gene is TRBJ1-2, the V gene TRBV27, with D tentatively TRBD1 (6 bases). Germline V CDR1 and CDR2: MNHEY, SMNVEV (reference sequence). The CDR3 has 16 amino acids. V lost 5 bases to trimming and J lost 6 bases, with 22 bases between them. The CDR3 nucleotides read TGTGCCAGCAGTGGGGGACGAGCAACAGGGAGGGATGGCTACACCTTC. Its translation is CASSGGRATGRDGYTF.

This chain uses TRBV20-1 with TRBJ1-2, with D hard to call. CDR3 length equals 13 residues. Germline CDR1 DFQATT, CDR2 SNEGSKA (reference sequence). Between the trimmed V and J ends, which lost 5 bases and 2 bases, there was a span of 12 bases. The CDR3 DNA reads TGCAGTGCTTGCCTGGGGTTCAACTATGGCTACACCTTC. As protein: CSACLGFNYGYTF.

This clonotype appeared a few times. CDR3 loop: CACGTGPTDTQYF. The CDR3 DNA reads as TGTGCCTGCGGGACAGGGCCCACAGATACGCAGTATTTT. The V call is TRBV6-2 or TRBV6-3, the J call TRBJ2-3, with TRBD1 matching over 9 bases. The CDR3 consists of 13 residues. V was clipped by 11 bases and J by 2 bases; unmatched bases: 5. The germline V gene encodes CDR1 MNHEY and CDR2 SVGEGT.

This clonotype came up a few times. The V gene is TRBV4-2, the J gene TRBJ2-3; the D is unclear. This CDR3 region has 12 residues. Germline CDR1 reads LGHNA; CDR2 reads YNFKEQ. V shed 0 bases and J shed 5 bases, with 3 bases lying between them. This CDR3 reads CASSQEQDTQYF. The CDR3 nucleotides read TGTGCCAGCAGCCAAGAACAAGATACGCAGTATTTT.

The chain employs TRBV12-3 or TRBV12-4 and TRBJ1-5; weak D call: TRBD1 (6 bases). Trimming left V 5 bases short and J 0 bases short, with 11 bases between. The CDR3 is made up of 15 amino acids. CDR3 DNA sequence: TGTGCCAGCAGTGGGGGGCAGTATAGCAATCAGCCCCAGCATTTT. It encodes CASSGGQYSNQPQHF.